These T cell receptor beta chains were read from a single sample in a study of OX40 agonist ivuxolimab in advanced cancers. The table came from immunoSEQ multiplex PCR; TCRdb's copy has only in-frame clones and leaves some out. The sample consists of about 61,000 clones, around 83% of them appearing once. The sequencing here drew on CD4+ or CD8+ T cells sorted from blood, taken in a trial of the OX40 agonist ivuxolimab. Receptors originate from an adult with an advanced solid tumor such as melanoma, head and neck, liver or kidney cancer. CDR3s include the opening cysteine and the closing phenylalanine or tryptophan. The D gene is left open where the match is weak. Clone size is not always given. Where it is, it says once, few, many or a class for expanded clones.

v_gene: TRBV6-5; d_gene: TRBD1; abundance: NA; j_gene: TRBJ1-1; CDR3nt: TGTGCCAGCAGTCCCGGGACAGGGATCTCTGAAGCTTTCTTT; CDR3aa: CASSPGTGISEAFF
v_gene: TRBV7-3; d_gene: NA; abundance: once; j_gene: TRBJ2-7; CDR3nt: TGTGCCAGCAGCTTTCAGGGTTCCGAGCAGTACTTC; CDR3aa: CASSFQGSEQYF
v_gene: TRBV7-3; d_gene: NA; abundance: NA; j_gene: TRBJ2-3; CDR3nt: TGTGCCAGCAGCTCCAGTGGTACAGATACGCAGTATTTT; CDR3aa: CASSSSGTDTQYF
v_gene: TRBV7-9; d_gene: NA; abundance: NA; j_gene: TRBJ2-7; CDR3nt: TGTGCCAGCAGCTTAGGAGGGGAATCCTACGAGCAGTACTTC; CDR3aa: CASSLGGESYEQYF
v_gene: TRBV10-3; d_gene: NA; abundance: few; j_gene: TRBJ1-5; CDR3nt: TGTGCCATCAAGGGAGCAGGGGACGGCAATCAGCCCCAGCATTTT; CDR3aa: CAIKGAGDGNQPQHF
v_gene: TRBV6-5; d_gene: TRBD1; abundance: NA; j_gene: TRBJ1-2; CDR3nt: TGTGCCAGCAGTTACGGACAGGTCTATGGCTACACCTTC; CDR3aa: CASSYGQVYGYTF
v_gene: TRBV6-1; d_gene: NA; abundance: NA; j_gene: TRBJ2-3; CDR3nt: TGTGCCAGCAGTGAAAGTGCTGCAGATACGCAGTATTTT; CDR3aa: CASSESAADTQYF
v_gene: TRBV12-2; d_gene: NA; abundance: NA; j_gene: TRBJ1-5; CDR3nt: TGTGCAAGAACGCCAAAAAGAGGGGGCGACGAAATATGGAATCAGCCCCAGCATTTT; CDR3aa: CARTPKRGGDEIWNQPQHF
v_gene: TRBV19; d_gene: NA; abundance: NA; j_gene: TRBJ2-5; CDR3nt: TGTGCCAGTAGTGGTGACAGCACCCAAGAGACCCAGTACTTC; CDR3aa: CASSGDSTQETQYF
v_gene: TRBV5-4; d_gene: TRBD1; abundance: NA; j_gene: TRBJ1-2; CDR3nt: TGTGCCAGCAGCGTGTGGACAGGGGGGTCGGGCTACACCTTC; CDR3aa: CASSVWTGGSGYTF
v_gene: TRBV28; d_gene: NA; abundance: NA; j_gene: TRBJ1-2; CDR3nt: TGTGCCAGCAACCTATTGCGGGGAGGCTACACCTTC; CDR3aa: CASNLLRGGYTF
v_gene: TRBV11-1; d_gene: NA; abundance: NA; j_gene: TRBJ2-3; CDR3nt: TGTGCCAGCAGCGTCCCAGGAACAGATACGCAGTATTTT; CDR3aa: CASSVPGTDTQYF
v_gene: TRBV18; d_gene: NA; abundance: NA; j_gene: TRBJ2-5; CDR3nt: TGTGCCAGCTCACCACCGACACTACAAGAGACCCAGTACTTC; CDR3aa: CASSPPTLQETQYF
v_gene: TRBV6-4; d_gene: NA; abundance: NA; j_gene: TRBJ2-2; CDR3nt: TGTGCCAGCAGCGCGGACAGAGTAAACACCGGGGAGCTGTTTTTT; CDR3aa: CASSADRVNTGELFF
v_gene: TRBV2; d_gene: NA; abundance: NA; j_gene: TRBJ1-4; CDR3nt: TGTGCCAGCAGGGGAAGCGGAAAACTGTTTTTT; CDR3aa: CASRGSGKLFF
v_gene: TRBV6-5; d_gene: TRBD2; abundance: once; j_gene: TRBJ2-7; CDR3nt: TGTGCCAGCAATTTTCTAGCGGGGGGCTACGAGCAGTACTTC; CDR3aa: CASNFLAGGYEQYF
v_gene: TRBV5-1; d_gene: NA; abundance: NA; j_gene: TRBJ1-4; CDR3nt: TGCGCCAGCAGCTCAGGGTCGAATGAAAAACTGTTTTTT; CDR3aa: CASSSGSNEKLFF
v_gene: TRBV5-3; d_gene: TRBD2; abundance: NA; j_gene: TRBJ2-6; CDR3nt: TGTGCCAGAAGCCCCCCAATAGCGGGGGCCCATCGTCCTGGGGCCAACGTCCTGACTTTC; CDR3aa: CARSPPIAGAHRPGANVLTF
v_gene: TRBV5-1; d_gene: TRBD2; abundance: NA; j_gene: TRBJ2-3; CDR3nt: TGCGCCAGCAGCTTGCCAGCGGGGGACACAGATACGCAGTATTTT; CDR3aa: CASSLPAGDTDTQYF
v_gene: TRBV7-3; d_gene: NA; abundance: NA; j_gene: TRBJ2-1; CDR3nt: TGTGCCAGCAGCTTAGACAGTTACAATGAGCAGTTCTTC; CDR3aa: CASSLDSYNEQFF
v_gene: TRBV18; d_gene: NA; abundance: once; j_gene: TRBJ2-5; CDR3nt: TGTGCCAGCTCACCTGAGGGGTTTGTCGGGACCCAGTACTTC; CDR3aa: CASSPEGFVGTQYF
v_gene: TRBV5-1; d_gene: TRBD1; abundance: once; j_gene: TRBJ2-7; CDR3nt: TGCGCCAGCAGCCCGGGGACAGGGACTTCCTACGAGCAGTACTTC; CDR3aa: CASSPGTGTSYEQYF
v_gene: TRBV5-4; d_gene: NA; abundance: NA; j_gene: TRBJ2-7; CDR3nt: TGTGCCAGCAGCTTGACTTTAATTAGCTCCTACGAGCAGTACTTC; CDR3aa: CASSLTLISSYEQYF
v_gene: TRBV2; d_gene: NA; abundance: NA; j_gene: TRBJ2-5; CDR3nt: TGTGCCAGCGAGGTGGGGTACCAAGAGACCCAGTACTTC; CDR3aa: CASEVGYQETQYF